These T cell receptor beta chains were read from a single sample in a study of regulatory T cells in long-lasting Graves disease. TCRdb re-derived calls from the multiplex PCR reads in MiXCR, one entry per CDR3 protein. The table has 350,000 to 400,000 distinct CDR3 sequences, around a sixth seen once. Sequences were derived from peripheral blood mononuclear cells (PBMCs), sampled at new diagnosis, from a patient treated with antithyroid drugs. These receptors all stem from a female donor with Graves disease. CDR3s include the opening cysteine and the closing phenylalanine or tryptophan. A D gene is named only where the DNA matches it firmly. The size of a clone is reported for some rows only, either as once, few or many, or as a class for expanded clones.

V gene	D gene	J gene	clone size	CDR3 DNA	CDR3 protein
TRBV19	TRBD2	TRBJ2-1	-	TGTGCCAGTAGCCTCCACCTAGCGGGACCTAACAATGAGCAGTTCTTC	CASSLHLAGPNNEQFF
TRBV29-1	-	TRBJ2-5	many	TGCAGCGTAGAGAAATTCGGGGAGACCCAGTACTTC	CSVEKFGETQYF
TRBV12-3/TRBV12-4	-	TRBJ1-2	-	TGTGCCAGCAGCGACCGTCCGGCCGGCTGTGGCTACACCTTC	CASSDRPAGCGYTF
TRBV7-9	TRBD1	TRBJ1-1	many	TGTGCCAGCAGCCGCACAGGGGAAACGGACACTGAAGCTTTCTTT	CASSRTGETDTEAFF
TRBV2	-	TRBJ2-7	many	TGTGCCAGCAGGGACCGGGACTTCTCCTACGAGCAGTACTTC	CASRDRDFSYEQYF
TRBV5-6	-	TRBJ2-5	many	TGTGCCAGCAGCTTGGTTGCGGGTACAGGGACCCAGTACTTC	CASSLVAGTGTQYF
TRBV19	-	TRBJ2-7	many	TGTGCCAGTCGGCCCTACGGACGGAGCTCCTACGAGCAGTACTTC	CASRPYGRSSYEQYF
TRBV6-5	TRBD1	TRBJ2-1	-	TGTGCCAGCAGTTCCCCGGAGACAGGGAACTACAATGAGCAGTTCTTC	CASSSPETGNYNEQFF
TRBV20-1	-	TRBJ2-6	many	TGCAGTGCTACTAACTCTGGGGCCAACGTCCTGACTTTC	CSATNSGANVLTF
TRBV12-5	-	TRBJ1-4	-	TGTGCTAGTGGTACGATGGGGGGTGAAAAACTGTTTTTT	CASGTMGGEKLFF
TRBV12-3/TRBV12-4	-	TRBJ2-3	-	TGTGCCAGCAGTTTGGGGACCCTGCTCGCTAGAGGGAATACGCAGTATTTT	CASSLGTLLARGNTQYF
TRBV6-1	TRBD2	TRBJ2-5	-	TGTGCCAGCGCGACGGGGGATAGCGGGGTCAAAGAGACCCAGTACTTC	CASATGDSGVKETQYF
TRBV28	TRBD2	TRBJ2-2	many	TGTGCCAGCAGTTTCACTAGCGGGGGGGCGAACACCGGGGAGCTGTTTTTT	CASSFTSGGANTGELFF
TRBV6-9	-	TRBJ1-6	-	TGTGCCAGCAGTTCGACGACAATCACCTCCTATAATTCACCCCTCCACTTT	CASSSTTITSYNSPLHF
TRBV12-3/TRBV12-4	-	TRBJ1-2	many	TGTGCCAGCACCCCTAGACCTAACTATGGCTACACCTTC	CASTPRPNYGYTF
TRBV5-1	-	TRBJ2-3	many	TGCGCCAGCAGGGGCGGAGGGACGAGTGAGGATACGCAGTATTTT	CASRGGGTSEDTQYF
TRBV7-9	TRBD1	TRBJ1-1	-	TGTGCCGGATACAGGGGCTTGAACACTGAAGCTTTCTTT	CAGYRGLNTEAFF
TRBV5-5	-	TRBJ2-1	many	TGTGCCAGCAGCTCGCAGACTACCACGGGCGATGAGCAGTTCTTC	CASSSQTTTGDEQFF
TRBV5-1	-	TRBJ2-5	-	TGCGCCAGCAGCTTGGAGGCAGAAGAGACCCAGTACTTC	CASSLEAEETQYF
TRBV6-5	TRBD2	TRBJ2-7	-	TGTGCCAGCAGTTATAGCGGGAGTTCTTACAATGAGCAGTACTTC	CASSYSGSSYNEQYF
TRBV29-1	TRBD1	TRBJ1-2	-	TGCAGCGGCAGTCGAGGGGGCGACTATGGCTACACCTTC	CSGSRGGDYGYTF
TRBV12-3/TRBV12-4	-	TRBJ2-1	many	TGTGCCAGCAGTTTTGATGCAGGGGATGAGCAGTTCTTC	CASSFDAGDEQFF
TRBV4-3	TRBD2	TRBJ2-7	many	TGCGCCAGCAGCCAGGCCTGGGGGAGGGCCGGCGAGCAGTACTTC	CASSQAWGRAGEQYF
TRBV6-1	-	TRBJ1-1	many	TGTGCCAGCAGGGATTTACAGGGTACTGAAGCTTTCTTT	CASRDLQGTEAFF
TRBV12-3/TRBV12-4	TRBD2	TRBJ2-5	many	TGTGCCAGCAGTTTCGGTGTAGCGGGAGGGTACCAAGAGACCCAGTACTTC	CASSFGVAGGYQETQYF
TRBV20-1	TRBD1	TRBJ2-7	many	TGCAGTGCCAATACCGGGACAGGGCCTAACGAGCAGTACTTC	CSANTGTGPNEQYF
TRBV7-9	-	TRBJ2-5	-	TGTGCCAGCAACCGACAGGGCGGGAGAGTAGAGACCCAGTACTTC	CASNRQGGRVETQYF
TRBV29-1	-	TRBJ2-5	-	TGCAGCGCCCCCTGGGGGGAGACCCAGTACTTC	CSAPWGETQYF
TRBV20-1	-	TRBJ1-2	few	TGCAGTGCACATGGGAATGGCTACACCTTC	CSAHGNGYTF
TRBV12-3/TRBV12-4	TRBD1	TRBJ2-1	many	TGTGCCAGCAGAAGCCGGGACAGGGAAGAGCAGTTCTTC	CASRSRDREEQFF
TRBV28	TRBD2	TRBJ2-2	-	TGTGCCAGCAGTCGATGGGACTATACCGGGGAGCTGTTTTTT	CASSRWDYTGELFF
TRBV6-1	-	TRBJ2-7	-	TGTGCCAGCACCTGCAGCCCCATCTGTGGGGAGCAGTACTTC	CASTCSPICGEQYF
TRBV7-9	-	TRBJ2-3	many	TGTGCCAGCAGCTTATCCGGAAGCGAGGATACGCAGTATTTT	CASSLSGSEDTQYF
TRBV9	TRBD1	TRBJ2-2	few	TGTGCCAGCAGCGTCCGGGACAGGGAGCGGAGGACCGGGGAGCTGTTTTTT	CASSVRDRERRTGELFF
TRBV6-9	TRBD1	TRBJ1-6	many	TGTGCCAGCAGTTACGACAGGGAGATCAATTCACCCCTCCACTTT	CASSYDREINSPLHF
TRBV12-3/TRBV12-4	-	TRBJ2-5	many	TGTGCCAGCAGTTTAAGTCCACAGGGAGAGACCCAGTACTTC	CASSLSPQGETQYF
TRBV6-9	-	TRBJ1-5	many	TGTGCCAGCAGTTACCCCGATTATAGCAATCAGCCCCAGCATTTT	CASSYPDYSNQPQHF
TRBV6-5	-	TRBJ2-7	many	TGTGCCAGCAGTTCCCCCCGGGCGAACTCCTACGAGCAGTACTTC	CASSSPRANSYEQYF
TRBV7-9	-	TRBJ2-3	many	TGTGCCAGCAGCCCCCCTCCCACAGATACGCAGTATTTT	CASSPPPTDTQYF
TRBV28	-	TRBJ2-7	many	TGTGCCAGCAGTTTAATGCAGGGATCCTACGAGCAGTACTTC	CASSLMQGSYEQYF
TRBV19	-	TRBJ1-5	-	TGTGCCAGTAGTATGGGGCTTCAGCCCCAGCATTTT	CASSMGLQPQHF
TRBV4-1	-	TRBJ1-2	-	TGCGCCAGCAGCCAAGTACCTATCCGGGGTGGCTACACCTTC	CASSQVPIRGGYTF
TRBV30	-	TRBJ1-3	few	TGTGCCTGGAGCGAACAGCTAATCATCTCTGGAAACACCATATATTTT	CAWSEQLIISGNTIYF
TRBV29-1	TRBD2	TRBJ2-5	-	TGCAGCATCCCCGGCCCGCGGGAGGGAGAGACCCAGTACTTC	CSIPGPREGETQYF